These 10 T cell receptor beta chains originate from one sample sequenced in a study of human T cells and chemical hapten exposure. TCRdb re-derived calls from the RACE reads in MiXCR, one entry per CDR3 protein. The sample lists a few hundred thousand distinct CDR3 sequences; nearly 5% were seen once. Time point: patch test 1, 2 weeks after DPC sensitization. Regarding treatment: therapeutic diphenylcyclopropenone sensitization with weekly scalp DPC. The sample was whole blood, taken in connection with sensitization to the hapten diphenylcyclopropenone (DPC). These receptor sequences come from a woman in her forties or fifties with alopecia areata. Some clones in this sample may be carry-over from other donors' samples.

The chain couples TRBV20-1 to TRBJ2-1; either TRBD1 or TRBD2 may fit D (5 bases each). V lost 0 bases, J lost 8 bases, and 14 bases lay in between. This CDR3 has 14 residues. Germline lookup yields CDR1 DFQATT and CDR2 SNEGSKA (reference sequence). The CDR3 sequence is CSAREWDHNDEQFF. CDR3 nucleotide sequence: TGCAGTGCTAGAGAGTGGGACCACAACGATGAGCAGTTCTTC.

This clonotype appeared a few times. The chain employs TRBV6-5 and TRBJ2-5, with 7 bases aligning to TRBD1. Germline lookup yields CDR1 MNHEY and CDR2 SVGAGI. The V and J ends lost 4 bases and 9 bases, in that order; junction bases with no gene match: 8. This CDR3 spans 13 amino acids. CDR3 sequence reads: CASSSDRKGPQYF. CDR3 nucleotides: TGTGCCAGCAGTTCGGACAGGAAAGGGCCCCAGTACTTC.

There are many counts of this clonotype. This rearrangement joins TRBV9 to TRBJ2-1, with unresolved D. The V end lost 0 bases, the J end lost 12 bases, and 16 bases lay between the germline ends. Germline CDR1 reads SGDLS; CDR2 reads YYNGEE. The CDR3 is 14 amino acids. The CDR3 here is CASSVEAVDNWQFF. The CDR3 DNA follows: TGTGCCAGCAGCGTAGAGGCAGTCGACAATTGGCAGTTCTTC.

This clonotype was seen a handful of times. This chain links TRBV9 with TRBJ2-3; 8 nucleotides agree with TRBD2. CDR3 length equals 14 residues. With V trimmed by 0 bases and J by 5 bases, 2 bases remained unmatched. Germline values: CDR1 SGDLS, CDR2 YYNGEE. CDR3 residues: CASSVASGRDTQYF. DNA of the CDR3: TGTGCCAGCAGCGTAGCCAGCGGGAGAGATACGCAGTATTTT.

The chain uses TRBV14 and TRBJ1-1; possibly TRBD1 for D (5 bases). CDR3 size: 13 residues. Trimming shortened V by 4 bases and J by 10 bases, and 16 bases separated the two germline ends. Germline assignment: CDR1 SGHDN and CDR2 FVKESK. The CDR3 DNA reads TGTGCCAGCAGCCTGACTGGGGGACTCGCAGCTTTCTTT. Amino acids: CASSLTGGLAAFF.

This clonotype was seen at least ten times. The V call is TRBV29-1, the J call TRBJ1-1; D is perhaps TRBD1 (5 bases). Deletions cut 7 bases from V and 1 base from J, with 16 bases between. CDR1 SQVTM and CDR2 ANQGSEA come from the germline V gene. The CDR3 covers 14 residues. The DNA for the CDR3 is TGCAGCGCTCCAGGGTCCAGCCCGAACACTGAAGCTTTCTTT. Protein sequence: CSAPGSSPNTEAFF.

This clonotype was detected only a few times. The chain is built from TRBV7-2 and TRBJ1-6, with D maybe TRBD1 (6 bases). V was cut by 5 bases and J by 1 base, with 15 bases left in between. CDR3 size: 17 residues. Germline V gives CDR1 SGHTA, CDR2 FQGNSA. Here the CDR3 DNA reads TGTGCCAGCAGCACCCGCCGAGGGGGGTCCTATAATTCACCCCTCCACTTT. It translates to CASSTRRGGSYNSPLHF.

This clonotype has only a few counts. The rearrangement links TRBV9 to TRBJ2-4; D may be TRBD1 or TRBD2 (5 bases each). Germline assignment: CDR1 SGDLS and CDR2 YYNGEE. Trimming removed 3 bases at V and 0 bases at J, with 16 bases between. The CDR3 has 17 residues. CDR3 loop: CASSGRDGLIAKNIQYF. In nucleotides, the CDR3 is TGTGCCAGCAGCGGCCGGGACGGGCTGATAGCCAAAAACATTCAGTACTTC.

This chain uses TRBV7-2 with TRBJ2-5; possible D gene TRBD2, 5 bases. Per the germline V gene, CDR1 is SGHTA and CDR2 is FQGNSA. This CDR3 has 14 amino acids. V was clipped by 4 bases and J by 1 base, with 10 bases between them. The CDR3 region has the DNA TGTGCCAGCAGCTCCGCCGGGATCCAAGAGACCCAGTACTTC. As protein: CASSSAGIQETQYF.

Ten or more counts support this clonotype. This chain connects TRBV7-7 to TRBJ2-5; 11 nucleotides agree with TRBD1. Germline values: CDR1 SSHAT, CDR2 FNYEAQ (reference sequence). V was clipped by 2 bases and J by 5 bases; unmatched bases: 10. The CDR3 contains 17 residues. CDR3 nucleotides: TGTGCCAGCAGCTTACTGTCCCGGGACAGGGGGATTGAGACCCAGTACTTC. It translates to CASSLLSRDRGIETQYF.